The 10 T cell receptor beta chains below all came from one sample that was sequenced in a study of blood T cell repertoires in COVID-19. TCRdb's copy holds only in-frame clones and misses some; the assay was immunoSEQ multiplex PCR. This table holds 150,000 to 200,000 clones, approximately 80% found once. Sample: PBMCs or T cells enriched from blood (not recorded which). Receptor source: a woman aged 45 to 65 who had recovered from COVID-19.

The genes are TRBV6-5 and TRBJ1-6, with a tentative D call TRBD1 (6 bases). The CDR3 runs 15 residues. Germline values: CDR1 MNHEY, CDR2 SVGAGI. The ends were cut back, 2 bases at V and 10 bases at J, with 15 bases in the middle. CDR3: CASSYRTRGGSPLHF. The CDR3 DNA is TGTGCCAGCAGTTACCGTACCAGGGGAGGGTCACCCCTCCACTTT.

This clone occurred a few times. V and J are TRBV7-2 and TRBJ2-7, with 14 nucleotides matching TRBD2. The CDR3 totals 15 residues. Germline CDR1 reads SGHTA; CDR2 reads FQGNSA. V was pared by 7 bases and J by 5 bases, with 7 bases of the junction left unmatched. The CDR3 region has the DNA TGTGCCAGCAACGAAGGGACTAGCGGGAGTAACGAGCAGTACTTC. As protein: CASNEGTSGSNEQYF.

This clone was recorded only once. V usage is TRBV12-5 and J usage is TRBJ1-1; D possibly corresponds to TRBD1 (5 bases). Germline values: CDR1 LGHNT, CDR2 FRNRAP. The CDR3 loop spans 12 amino acids. Deletions cut 2 bases from V and 8 bases from J, with 9 bases between. CDR3 sequence reads: CASGLLGGEAFF. The CDR3, as DNA: TGTGCTAGTGGTTTGCTCGGGGGAGAAGCTTTCTTT. The full variable domain, its missing parts supplied by reference TRBV12-5 and TRBJ1-1, is DARVTQTPRHKVTEMGQEVTMRCQPILGHNTVFWYRQTMMQGLELLAYFRNRAPLDDSGMPKDRFSAEMPDATLATLKIQPSEPRDSAVYFCASGLLGGEAFFGQGTRLTVV.

This clone was detected only once. The chain couples TRBV11-3 to TRBJ2-7, with 9 bases aligning to TRBD2. The CDR3 has 15 residues. Unmatched junction bases numbered 2, after V lost 1 base and J lost 1 base. Germline lookup yields CDR1 SGHNT and CDR2 YENEEA. CDR3 sequence (DNA): TGTGCCAGCAGCTTAGGACTAGCGGAATCCTACGAGCAGTACTTC. Residues: CASSLGLAESYEQYF.

The V and J genes are TRBV7-2 and TRBJ1-3; TRBD1 aligns across 7 bases. This CDR3 has 14 residues. Germline V CDR1 and CDR2: SGHTA, FQGNSA. V was clipped by 4 bases and J by 4 bases; unmatched bases: 4. The CDR3 DNA reads TGTGCCAGCAGCTCACCGACAGGGGGAAACACCATATATTTT. Protein product: CASSSPTGGNTIYF. The full variable domain, completed using reference TRBV7-2 and TRBJ1-3, is GAGVSQSPSNKVTEKGKDVELRCDPISGHTALYWYRQSLGQGLEFLIYFQGNSAPDKSGLPSDRFSAERTGGSVSTLTIQRTQQEDSAVYLCASSSPTGGNTIYFGEGSWLTVV.

The rearrangement uses TRBV7-2 and TRBJ2-1; 7 bases match TRBD1. Germline CDR1 reads SGHTA; CDR2 reads FQGNSA. Trimming at V came to 4 bases and at J to 6 bases, leaving 3 bases not matched to a gene. The CDR3 sequence is 13 residues long. The CDR3 loop is CASSSYRGNEQFF. The CDR3 DNA follows: TGTGCCAGCAGCTCCTACAGGGGCAATGAGCAGTTCTTC. The whole variable domain, filled in from reference TRBV7-2 and TRBJ2-1, reads GAGVSQSPSNKVTEKGKDVELRCDPISGHTALYWYRQSLGQGLEFLIYFQGNSAPDKSGLPSDRFSAERTGGSVSTLTIQRTQQEDSAVYLCASSSYRGNEQFFGPGTRLTVL.

The count of this clone is one. The rearrangement uses TRBV28 and TRBJ1-1; D gene uncertain. The CDR3 extends over 14 amino acids. The V end was cut by 2 bases, the J end by 6 bases, with 13 bases between. CDR1 is MDHEN, CDR2 SYDVKM, per germline. The CDR3 protein is CASSLGVSKPEAFF. CDR3 sequence (DNA): TGTGCCAGCAGTTTAGGAGTCAGTAAGCCTGAAGCTTTCTTT.

The V gene is TRBV7-3, the J gene TRBJ2-2, with TRBD2 matching 8 bases. Germline CDR1 reads SGHTA; CDR2 reads FQGTGA. With 6 bases clipped from V and 7 bases from J, the junction kept 4 bases outside the gene matches. This CDR3 is 13 amino acids long. The CDR3: CASSSSGSGELFF. The CDR3 DNA sequence: TGTGCCAGCAGTTCCAGCGGGAGCGGGGAGCTGTTTTTT.

V usage is TRBV7-9 and J usage is TRBJ1-6, with no clear D. The CDR3 totals 15 residues. Trimming stripped 5 bases from V and 0 bases from J, with 8 bases between. CDR1 is SEHNR and CDR2 is FQNEAQ in the germline V gene (reference sequence). CDR3 region: CASSAKSSYNSPLHF. DNA of the CDR3: TGTGCCAGCAGCGCAAAGAGCTCCTATAATTCACCCCTCCACTTT. Filled out from reference TRBV7-9 and TRBJ1-6, the complete variable domain reads DTGVSQNPRHKITKRGQNVTFRCDPISEHNRLYWYRQTLGQGPEFLTYFQNEAQLEKSRLLSDRFSAERPKGSFSTLEIQRTEQGDSAMYLCASSAKSSYNSPLHFGNGTRLTVT.

As for this clone: Other DNA variants within this sample encode the same CDR3. The chain carries TRBV7-2 and TRBJ1-5; D perhaps matches TRBD1 (6 bases). CDR1 and CDR2 (germline): SGHTA, FQGNSA. V gave up 3 bases and J gave up 4 bases, with 13 bases separating them. The CDR3 sequence is 15 residues long. This chain's CDR3 is CASSFSGGANQPQHF. CDR3 nucleotide sequence: TGTGCCAGCAGCTTCAGTGGGGGGGCAAATCAGCCCCAGCATTTT.